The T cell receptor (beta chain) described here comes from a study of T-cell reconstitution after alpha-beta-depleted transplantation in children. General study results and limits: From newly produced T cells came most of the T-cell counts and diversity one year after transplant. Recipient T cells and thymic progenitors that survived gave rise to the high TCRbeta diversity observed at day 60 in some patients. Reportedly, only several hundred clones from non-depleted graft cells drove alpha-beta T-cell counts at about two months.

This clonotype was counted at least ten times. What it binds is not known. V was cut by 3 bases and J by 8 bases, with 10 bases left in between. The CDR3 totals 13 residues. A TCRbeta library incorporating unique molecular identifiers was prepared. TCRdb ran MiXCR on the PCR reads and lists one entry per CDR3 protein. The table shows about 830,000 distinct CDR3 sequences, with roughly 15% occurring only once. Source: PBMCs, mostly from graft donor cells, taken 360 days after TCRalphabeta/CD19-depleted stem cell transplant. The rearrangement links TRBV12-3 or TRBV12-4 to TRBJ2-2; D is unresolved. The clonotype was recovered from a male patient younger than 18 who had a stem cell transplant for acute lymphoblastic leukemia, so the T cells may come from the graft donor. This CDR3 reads CASSFGGIGELFF. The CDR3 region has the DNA TGTGCCAGCAGTTTTGGTGGAATAGGGGAGCTGTTTTTT.